The sample holds many counts of the clone carrying this T cell receptor beta chain. What it binds is unknown. This sample is part of a study of T cells in Graves' hyperthyroidism and ophthalmopathy. Overall study findings and caveats: Most expanded thyroid clonotypes above 0.001 recurred in blood.

When ophthalmopathy did not progress within 18 months, Graves' hyperthyroidism was considered stable. Diagnosis of hyperthyroidism was new in patients aged 18 to 65, and its duration was under 2 months. Uncontrolled infection, other autoimmune disease, pregnancy or lactation led to exclusion. CDR1 is MNHEY and CDR2 is SMNVEV in the germline V gene (reference sequence). This CDR3 is built from 13 residues. Trimming stripped 2 bases from V and 3 bases from J, with 7 bases between. What was amplified from RNA transcripts were TCR beta CDR3 regions. Researchers ran a first-round RT-PCR on the TCR CDR3 using the HTBI primer set. MiXCR, run by TCRdb on the multiplex PCR reads, gives a single entry per CDR3 protein. This sample carries around 580,000 distinct CDR3 sequences, roughly 46% of them seen once, and the ten largest clones take around 8%.

The chain is built from TRBV27 and TRBJ1-1; D gene unclear. Sequenced sample: peripheral blood or thyroid tissue (not recorded which). The receptor comes from a woman younger than 30 with Graves' hyperthyroidism. This chain's CDR3 is CASSLGPDTEAFF. DNA for the CDR3: TGTGCCAGCAGTTTAGGTCCGGACACTGAAGCTTTCTTT.